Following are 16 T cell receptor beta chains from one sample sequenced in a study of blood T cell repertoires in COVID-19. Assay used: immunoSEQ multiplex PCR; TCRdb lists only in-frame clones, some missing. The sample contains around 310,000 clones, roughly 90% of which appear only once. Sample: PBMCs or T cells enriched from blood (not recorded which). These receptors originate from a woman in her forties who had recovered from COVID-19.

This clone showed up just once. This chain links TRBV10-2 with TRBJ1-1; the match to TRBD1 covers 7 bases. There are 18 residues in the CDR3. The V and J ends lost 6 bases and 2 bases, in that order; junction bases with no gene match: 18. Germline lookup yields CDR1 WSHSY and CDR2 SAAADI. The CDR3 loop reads CASSPEGETGIFNTEAFF. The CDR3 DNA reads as TGCGCCAGCAGCCCTGAGGGCGAGACAGGGATATTTAACACTGAAGCTTTCTTT.

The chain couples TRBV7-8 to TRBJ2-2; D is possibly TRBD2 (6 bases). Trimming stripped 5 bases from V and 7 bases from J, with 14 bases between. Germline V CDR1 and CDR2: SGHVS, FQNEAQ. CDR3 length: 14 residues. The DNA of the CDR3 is TGTGCCAGCAGCATCCTAGCGAGCGGCGGGGAGCTGTTTTTT. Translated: CASSILASGGELFF. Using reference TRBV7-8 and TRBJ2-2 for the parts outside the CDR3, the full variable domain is GAGVSQSPRYKVAKRGQDVALRCDPISGHVSLFWYQQALGQGPEFLTYFQNEAQLDKSGLPSDRFFAERPEGSVSTLKIQRTQQEDSAVYLCASSILASGGELFFGEGSRLTVL.

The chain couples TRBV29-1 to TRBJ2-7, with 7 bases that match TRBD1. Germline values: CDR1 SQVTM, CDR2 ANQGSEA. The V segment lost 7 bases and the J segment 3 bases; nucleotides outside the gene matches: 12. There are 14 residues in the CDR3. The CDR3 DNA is TGCAGCGCTTCCGGGACAGCGACCTTCTACGAGCAGTACTTC. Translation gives CSASGTATFYEQYF.

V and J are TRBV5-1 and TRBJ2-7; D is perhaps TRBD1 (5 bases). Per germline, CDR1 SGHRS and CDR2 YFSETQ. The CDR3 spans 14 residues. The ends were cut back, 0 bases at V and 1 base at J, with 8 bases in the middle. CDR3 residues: CASSLDRPSYEQYF. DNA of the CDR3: TGCGCCAGCAGCTTGGACAGGCCATCCTACGAGCAGTACTTC.

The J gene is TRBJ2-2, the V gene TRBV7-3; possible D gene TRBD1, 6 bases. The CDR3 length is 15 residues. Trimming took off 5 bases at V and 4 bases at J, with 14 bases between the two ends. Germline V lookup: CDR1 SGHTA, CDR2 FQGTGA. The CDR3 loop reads CASSPDRSGTGELFF. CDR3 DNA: TGTGCCAGCAGCCCTGACAGGTCCGGCACCGGGGAGCTGTTTTTT.

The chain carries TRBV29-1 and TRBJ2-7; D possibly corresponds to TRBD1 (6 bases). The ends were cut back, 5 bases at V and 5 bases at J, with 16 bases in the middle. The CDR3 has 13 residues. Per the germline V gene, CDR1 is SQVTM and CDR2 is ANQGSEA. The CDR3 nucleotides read TGCAGCGTTTACGCAGGGGCTCTAAACGAGCAGTACTTC. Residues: CSVYAGALNEQYF.

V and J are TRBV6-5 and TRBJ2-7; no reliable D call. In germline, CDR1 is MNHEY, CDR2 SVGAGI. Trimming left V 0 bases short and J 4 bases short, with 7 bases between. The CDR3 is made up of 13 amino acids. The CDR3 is CASSYSNFYEQYF. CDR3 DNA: TGTGCCAGCAGTTACTCGAACTTTTACGAGCAGTACTTC.

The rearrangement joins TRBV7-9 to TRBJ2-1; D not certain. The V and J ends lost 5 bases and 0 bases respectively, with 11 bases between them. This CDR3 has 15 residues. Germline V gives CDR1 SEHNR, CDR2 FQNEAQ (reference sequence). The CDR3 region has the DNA TGTGCCAGCAGCGCCGGTAGGAGCTCCTACAATGAGCAGTTCTTC. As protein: CASSAGRSSYNEQFF.

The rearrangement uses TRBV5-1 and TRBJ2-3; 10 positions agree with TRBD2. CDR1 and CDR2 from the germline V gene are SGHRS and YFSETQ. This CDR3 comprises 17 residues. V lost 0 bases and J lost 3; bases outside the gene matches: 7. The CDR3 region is CASSLEPGLATTDTQYF. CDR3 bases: TGCGCCAGCAGCTTGGAACCGGGACTAGCGACGACAGATACGCAGTATTTT.

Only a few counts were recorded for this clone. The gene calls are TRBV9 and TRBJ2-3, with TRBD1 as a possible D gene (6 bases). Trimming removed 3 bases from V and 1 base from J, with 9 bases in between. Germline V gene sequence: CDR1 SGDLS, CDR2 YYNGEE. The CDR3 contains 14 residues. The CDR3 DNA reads TGTGCCAGCAGCGACAGGGTCGGCACAGATACGCAGTATTTT. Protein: CASSDRVGTDTQYF.

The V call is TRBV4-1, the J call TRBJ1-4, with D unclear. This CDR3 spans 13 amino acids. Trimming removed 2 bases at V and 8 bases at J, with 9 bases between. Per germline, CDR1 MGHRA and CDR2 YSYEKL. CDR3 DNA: TGCGCCAGCAGCCAATTTACATCCGAAAAACTGTTTTTT. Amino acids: CASSQFTSEKLFF.

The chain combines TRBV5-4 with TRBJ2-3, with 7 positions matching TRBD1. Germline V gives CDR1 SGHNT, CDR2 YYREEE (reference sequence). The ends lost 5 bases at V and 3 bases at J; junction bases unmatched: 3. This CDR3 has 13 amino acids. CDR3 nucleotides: TGTGCCAGCAGTCAGACAGGGACAGATACGCAGTATTTT. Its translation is CASSQTGTDTQYF.

For the CDR3, the DNA is TGTGCCAGCAGCCGTGACGAGGTCGATACGCAGTATTTT. This gives the protein CASSRDEVDTQYF. The chain recombines TRBV3-1 (or the pseudogene TRBV3-2) with TRBJ2-3; D gene ambiguous. Trimming stripped 4 bases from V and 6 bases from J, with 11 bases between. The CDR3 is 13 amino acids. Germline lookup yields CDR1 LGHDT and CDR2 YNNKEL (reference sequence).

CDR3 in amino acids: CASSLAGQVYEQYF. CDR3 bases: TGTGCCAGCAGCTTAGCGGGACAGGTCTACGAGCAGTACTTC. The V and J genes are TRBV7-9 and TRBJ2-7; the match to TRBD1 covers 8 bases. The CDR3 has 14 amino acids. The germline CDR1 and CDR2 sequences are SEHNR and FQNEAQ (reference sequence). J gave up 3 bases and V 0 bases, and 1 base lay outside the gene matches.

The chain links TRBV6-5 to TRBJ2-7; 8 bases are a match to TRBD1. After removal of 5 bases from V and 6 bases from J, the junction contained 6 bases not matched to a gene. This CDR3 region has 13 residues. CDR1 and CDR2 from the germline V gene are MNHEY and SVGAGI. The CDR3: CASSQDRVAEQYF. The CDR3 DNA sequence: TGTGCCAGCAGTCAGGACAGGGTGGCCGAGCAGTACTTC.

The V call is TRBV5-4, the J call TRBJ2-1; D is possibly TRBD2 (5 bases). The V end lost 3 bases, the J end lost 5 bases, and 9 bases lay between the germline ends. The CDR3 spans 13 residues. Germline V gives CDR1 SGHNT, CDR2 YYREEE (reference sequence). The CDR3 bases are TGTGCCAGCAGCTCCACAGCGGACAATGAGCAGTTCTTC. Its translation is CASSSTADNEQFF.